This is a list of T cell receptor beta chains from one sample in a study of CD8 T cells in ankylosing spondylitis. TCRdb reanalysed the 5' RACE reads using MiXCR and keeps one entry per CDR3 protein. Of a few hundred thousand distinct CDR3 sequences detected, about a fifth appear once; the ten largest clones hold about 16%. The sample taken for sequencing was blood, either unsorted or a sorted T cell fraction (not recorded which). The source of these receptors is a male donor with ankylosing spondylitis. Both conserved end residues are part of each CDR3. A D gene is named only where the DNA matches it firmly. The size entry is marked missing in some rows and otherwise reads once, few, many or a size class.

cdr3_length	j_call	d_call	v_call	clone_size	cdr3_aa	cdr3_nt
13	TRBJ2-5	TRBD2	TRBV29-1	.	CSVNRGGGATQYF	TGCAGCGTTAATCGGGGGGGAGGGGCGACCCAGTACTTC
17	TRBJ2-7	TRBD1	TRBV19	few	CASSAGGHIRSSYEQYF	TGTGCCAGTAGTGCAGGGGGCCACATCAGGAGCTCCTACGAGCAGTACTTC
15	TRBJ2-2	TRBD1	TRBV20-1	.	CSARAGTGFTGELFF	TGCAGTGCTAGGGCCGGGACAGGGTTCACCGGGGAGCTGTTTTTT
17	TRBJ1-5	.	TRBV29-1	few	CSVVSQLISYSNQPQHF	TGCAGCGTTGTTAGTCAGCTCATATCTTATAGCAATCAGCCCCAGCATTTT
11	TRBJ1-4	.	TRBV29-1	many	CVCGGPEKLFF	TGCGTGTGTGGGGGTCCGGAAAAACTGTTTTTT
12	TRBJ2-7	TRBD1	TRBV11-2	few	CASSLGTGGGYF	TGTGCCAGCAGCTTAGGGACAGGGGGTGGGTACTTC
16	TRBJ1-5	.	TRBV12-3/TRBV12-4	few	CASSSGTVAGYQPQHF	TGTGCCAGCAGTTCCGGGACTGTAGCCGGGTATCAGCCCCAGCATTTT
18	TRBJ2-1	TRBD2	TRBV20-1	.	CSALPGLAGGSSYNEQFF	TGCAGTGCTTTACCGGGACTAGCGGGAGGGAGCTCCTACAATGAGCAGTTCTTC
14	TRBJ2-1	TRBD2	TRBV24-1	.	CATRTSDSYNEQFF	TGTGCCACCAGGACTAGCGACTCCTACAATGAGCAGTTCTTC
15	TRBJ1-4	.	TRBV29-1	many	CSVEDRGKGVEKLFF	TGCAGCGTTGAAGATCGGGGGAAGGGGGTCGAAAAACTGTTTTTT
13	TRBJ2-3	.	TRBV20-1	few	CSATVSGTDTQYF	TGCAGTGCTACGGTCTCCGGCACAGATACGCAGTATTTT
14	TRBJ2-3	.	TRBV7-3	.	CASSPSVQGDTQYF	TGTGCCAGCAGCCCCAGTGTTCAGGGAGATACGCAGTATTTT
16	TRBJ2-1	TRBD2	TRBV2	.	CASILTSGSSYNEQFF	TGTGCCAGCATCCTGACTAGCGGGAGCTCCTACAATGAGCAGTTCTTC
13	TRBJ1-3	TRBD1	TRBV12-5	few	CASEGQFGNTIYF	TGTGCTAGTGAGGGACAGTTTGGAAACACCATATATTTT
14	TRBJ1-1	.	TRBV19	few	CASSIRWEQTEAFF	TGTGCCAGTAGTATACGGTGGGAACAGACCGAGGCTTTCTTT
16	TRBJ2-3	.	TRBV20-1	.	CSACQGGADLTDTQYF	TGCAGTGCCTGCCAGGGGGGAGCGGATCTCACAGATACGCAGTATTTT
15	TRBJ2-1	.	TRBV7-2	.	CASSLMSTSGGEQFF	TGTGCCAGCAGCTTAATGAGTACTAGTGGCGGTGAGCAGTTCTTC
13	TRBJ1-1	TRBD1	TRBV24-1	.	CATSDDRGSEAFF	TGTGCCACCAGTGATGACAGGGGATCTGAAGCTTTCTTT
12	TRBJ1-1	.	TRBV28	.	CASSSGDAEAFF	TGTGCCAGCAGTTCGGGTGACGCTGAAGCTTTCTTT
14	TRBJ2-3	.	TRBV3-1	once	CASSHPGPSGGQYF	TGTGCCAGCAGCCACCCCGGACCCTCCGGAGGACAGTATTTT
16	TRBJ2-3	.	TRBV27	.	CASRSIGYMSTDTQYF	TGTGCCAGCAGATCGATAGGCTACATGAGCACAGATACGCAGTATTTT
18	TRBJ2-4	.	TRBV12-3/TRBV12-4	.	CASSDYSGPGDSKNIQYF	TGTGCCAGCAGTGACTATTCTGGCCCGGGAGATTCCAAAAACATTCAGTACTTC
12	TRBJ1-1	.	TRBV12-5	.	CASGWPDTEAFF	TGTGCTAGTGGTTGGCCGGATACTGAAGCTTTCTTT
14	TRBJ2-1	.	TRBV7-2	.	CASSTRTRGRLQFF	TGTGCCAGCAGCACCCGTACTCGGGGGCGGCTGCAGTTCTTC
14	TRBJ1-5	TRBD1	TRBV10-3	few	CAISGTGGNQPQHF	TGTGCCATCTCCGGGACAGGGGGGAATCAGCCCCAGCATTTT
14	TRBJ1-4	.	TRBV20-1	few	CSARAGQGNEKLFF	TGCAGTGCTAGAGCGGGACAAGGAAATGAAAAACTGTTTTTT
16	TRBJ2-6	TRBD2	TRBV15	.	CATSGLGVFGANVLTF	TGTGCCACCAGCGGACTAGGGGTGTTTGGGGCCAACGTCCTGACTTTC
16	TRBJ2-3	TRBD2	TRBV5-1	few	CASSGPSSGRADTQYF	TGCGCCAGCAGCGGGCCGTCTAGCGGGAGGGCCGATACGCAGTATTTT
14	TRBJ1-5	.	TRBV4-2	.	CASSQDQFVWPQHF	TGTGCCAGCAGCCAAGATCAGTTTGTGTGGCCCCAGCATTTT
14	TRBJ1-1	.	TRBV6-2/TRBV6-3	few	CASSYPSGNTEAFF	TGTGCCAGCAGCTACCCCTCCGGGAACACTGAAGCTTTCTTT
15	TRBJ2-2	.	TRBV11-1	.	CASSFLGQRTGELFF	TGTGCCAGCAGCTTCCTTGGACAGCGCACCGGGGAGCTGTTTTTT
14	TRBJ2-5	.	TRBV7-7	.	CASSSAGSQETQYF	TGTGCCAGCAGCTCAGCAGGGTCCCAAGAGACCCAGTACTTC
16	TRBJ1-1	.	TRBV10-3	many	CAISAPDLHRDTEAFF	TGTGCCATCAGCGCACCCGATCTCCACAGGGACACTGAAGCTTTCTTT
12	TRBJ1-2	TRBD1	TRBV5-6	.	CASSLAGQGVLF	TGTGCCAGCAGCTTGGCGGGACAGGGCGTACTCTTC
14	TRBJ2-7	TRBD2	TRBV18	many	CASSPPRTSGEQYF	TGTGCCAGCTCACCACCGAGGACTAGCGGCGAGCAGTACTTC
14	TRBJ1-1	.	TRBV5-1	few	CASSLAWMNTEAFF	TGCGCCAGCAGCTTGGCCTGGATGAACACTGAAGCTTTCTTT
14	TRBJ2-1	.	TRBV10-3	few	CAIRERLWDNEQFF	TGTGCCATCAGGGAGAGGCTTTGGGACAATGAGCAGTTCTTC
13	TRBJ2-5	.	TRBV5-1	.	CASSLLELETQYF	TGCGCCAGCAGCTTGCTGGAATTGGAGACCCAGTACTTC
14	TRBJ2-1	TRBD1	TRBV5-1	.	CASSRDRVYNEQFF	TGCGCCAGCAGCAGAGACAGGGTCTACAATGAGCAGTTCTTC
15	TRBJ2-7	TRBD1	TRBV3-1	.	CASSRSNRGSYEQYF	TGTGCCAGCAGCCGATCTAACAGGGGCTCCTACGAGCAGTACTTC
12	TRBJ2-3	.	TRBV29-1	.	CSVELGGDTQYF	TGCAGCGTTGAATTGGGCGGTGATACGCAGTATTTT
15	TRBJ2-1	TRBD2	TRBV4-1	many	CASSQDWWREGGQFF	TGCGCCAGCAGCCAAGATTGGTGGCGGGAGGGTGGGCAGTTCTTC
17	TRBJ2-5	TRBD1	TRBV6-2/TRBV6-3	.	CASTEFRDRGIAETQYF	TGTGCCAGCACCGAATTTCGGGACAGGGGTATAGCGGAGACCCAGTACTTC
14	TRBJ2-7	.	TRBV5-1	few	CASSLEGSPGEQYF	TGCGCCAGCAGCTTAGAGGGATCTCCGGGCGAGCAGTACTTC
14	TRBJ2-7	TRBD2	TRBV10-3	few	CAISALAGGSEQYF	TGTGCCATCAGTGCGCTAGCGGGAGGAAGCGAGCAGTACTTC
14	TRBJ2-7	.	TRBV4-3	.	CASSSRVGWYEQYF	TGCGCCAGCAGCTCAAGGGTTGGCTGGTACGAGCAGTACTTC
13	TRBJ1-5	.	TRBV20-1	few	CSAHPGWDQPQHF	TGCAGTGCTCATCCCGGGTGGGATCAGCCCCAGCATTTT
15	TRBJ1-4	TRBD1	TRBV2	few	CASSVGDSVNEKLFF	TGTGCCAGCAGTGTCGGGGACAGCGTTAATGAAAAACTGTTTTTT
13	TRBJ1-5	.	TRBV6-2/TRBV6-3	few	CASSYRGSGAQHF	TGTGCCAGCAGTTACAGAGGGTCCGGGGCCCAGCATTTT
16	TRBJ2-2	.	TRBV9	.	CASSVGGTANTGELFF	TGTGCCAGCAGCGTAGGCGGGACCGCGAACACCGGGGAGCTGTTTTTT
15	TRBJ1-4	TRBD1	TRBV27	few	CASSLLGTDNEKLFF	TGTGCCAGCAGTTTATTAGGGACAGATAATGAAAAACTGTTTTTT